This is a list of T cell receptor beta chains from one sample in a study of cytomegalovirus exposure and HLA in healthy donors. TCRdb keeps only in-frame clones here, not all; method: immunoSEQ multiplex PCR. This sample has 80,000 to 100,000 clones, with roughly four fifths found just once. The sample comprised PBMCs. These receptors all come from a man aged 40-50 years in good health and CMV-seropositive. The CDR3 runs from the conserved cysteine through the conserved F or W. Fields, in order: clone size, D gene, J gene, V gene, CDR3 protein, CDR3 DNA. A D gene is named only where the DNA matches it firmly. A row's size may be missing; if present it is once, few, many or a size class.

clone size: .
D gene: TRBD1
J gene: TRBJ1-2
V gene: TRBV4-1
CDR3 protein: CASSQGQGVSYGYTF
CDR3 DNA: TGCGCCAGCAGCCAAGGACAGGGAGTAAGCTATGGCTACACCTTC

clone size: .
D gene: .
J gene: TRBJ1-5
V gene: TRBV9
CDR3 protein: CASSVAGGINQPQHF
CDR3 DNA: TGTGCCAGCAGCGTAGCGGGGGGAATCAATCAGCCCCAGCATTTT

clone size: .
D gene: TRBD1
J gene: TRBJ2-3
V gene: TRBV7-7
CDR3 protein: CASSPGQGADTQYF
CDR3 DNA: TGTGCCAGCAGCCCGGGACAGGGGGCAGATACGCAGTATTTT

clone size: .
D gene: TRBD2
J gene: TRBJ2-1
V gene: TRBV28
CDR3 protein: CASRSTSGMWGEQFF
CDR3 DNA: TGTGCCAGCAGGTCAACTAGCGGGATGTGGGGAGAGCAGTTCTTC

clone size: .
D gene: TRBD1
J gene: TRBJ1-4
V gene: TRBV10-1
CDR3 protein: CASSEGQGLEKLFF
CDR3 DNA: TGCGCCAGCAGTGAAGGACAGGGGCTTGAAAAACTGTTTTTT

clone size: .
D gene: .
J gene: TRBJ2-5
V gene: TRBV18
CDR3 protein: CASSPGGAGETQYF
CDR3 DNA: TGTGCCAGCTCCCCTGGGGGGGCAGGAGAGACCCAGTACTTC

clone size: .
D gene: TRBD1
J gene: TRBJ1-2
V gene: TRBV29-1
CDR3 protein: CSVGTGRLSGYTF
CDR3 DNA: TGCAGCGTTGGGACAGGGCGACTCTCTGGCTACACCTTC

clone size: .
D gene: TRBD2
J gene: TRBJ2-5
V gene: TRBV5-1
CDR3 protein: CASSLAGRGFQETQYF
CDR3 DNA: TGCGCCAGCAGCTTGGCCGGGCGGGGGTTCCAAGAGACCCAGTACTTC

clone size: .
D gene: TRBD1
J gene: TRBJ2-1
V gene: TRBV6-5
CDR3 protein: CASSLTGTGYNEQFF
CDR3 DNA: TGTGCCAGCAGTCTAACCGGGACAGGGTACAATGAGCAGTTCTTC

clone size: .
D gene: .
J gene: TRBJ1-5
V gene: TRBV18
CDR3 protein: CASSPGTLDQPQHF
CDR3 DNA: TGTGCCAGCTCACCCGGGACACTAGATCAGCCCCAGCATTTT

clone size: .
D gene: .
J gene: TRBJ1-5
V gene: TRBV6-1
CDR3 protein: CASRESGVGNQPQHF
CDR3 DNA: TGTGCCAGCAGGGAAAGCGGTGTGGGCAATCAGCCCCAGCATTTT

clone size: few
D gene: TRBD2
J gene: TRBJ2-5
V gene: TRBV9
CDR3 protein: CASSGGGTQETQYF
CDR3 DNA: TGTGCCAGCAGCGGGGGGGGGACGCAAGAGACCCAGTACTTC

clone size: .
D gene: TRBD1
J gene: TRBJ2-1
V gene: TRBV27
CDR3 protein: CASSLRFRQGYNEQFF
CDR3 DNA: TGTGCCAGCAGTTTACGATTTCGACAGGGCTACAATGAGCAGTTCTTC

clone size: .
D gene: TRBD2
J gene: TRBJ2-1
V gene: TRBV19
CDR3 protein: CASSLFVAGLSSYNEQFF
CDR3 DNA: TGTGCCAGTAGTCTATTCGTAGCGGGGTTAAGCTCCTACAATGAGCAGTTCTTC

clone size: .
D gene: TRBD2
J gene: TRBJ2-7
V gene: TRBV7-9
CDR3 protein: CASSLTGGRESYEQYF
CDR3 DNA: TGTGCCAGCAGCTTAACTGGCGGGAGGGAATCCTACGAGCAGTACTTC

clone size: .
D gene: TRBD1
J gene: TRBJ1-3
V gene: TRBV10-3
CDR3 protein: CAISRDRGNTIYF
CDR3 DNA: TGTGCCATCAGCCGGGACAGGGGCAACACCATATATTTT

clone size: .
D gene: TRBD2
J gene: TRBJ2-3
V gene: TRBV5-4
CDR3 protein: CASSFRTSGGRRDTQYF
CDR3 DNA: TGTGCCAGCAGCTTTCGGACTAGCGGGGGGAGGCGGGATACGCAGTATTTT

clone size: few
D gene: TRBD1
J gene: TRBJ1-2
V gene: TRBV5-1
CDR3 protein: CASRSGTGKSGGYTF
CDR3 DNA: TGCGCCAGCAGATCCGGGACAGGGAAATCGGGCGGCTACACCTTC

clone size: .
D gene: TRBD1
J gene: TRBJ1-2
V gene: TRBV6-5
CDR3 protein: CASSFRTGANYGYTF
CDR3 DNA: TGTGCCAGCAGTTTCCGGACAGGAGCTAACTATGGCTACACCTTC

clone size: .
D gene: .
J gene: TRBJ1-6
V gene: TRBV27
CDR3 protein: CGYSLSPLHF
CDR3 DNA: TGTGGGTATAGCCTTTCACCCCTCCACTTT

clone size: .
D gene: .
J gene: TRBJ1-1
V gene: TRBV6-5
CDR3 protein: CASRRLRGGGEAFF
CDR3 DNA: TGTGCCAGCCGAAGGCTCAGGGGCGGGGGTGAAGCTTTCTTT

clone size: .
D gene: .
J gene: TRBJ1-1
V gene: TRBV5-1
CDR3 protein: CASSLGSDTEAFF
CDR3 DNA: TGCGCCAGCAGCCTGGGATCGGACACTGAAGCTTTCTTT

clone size: .
D gene: .
J gene: TRBJ2-1
V gene: TRBV5-1
CDR3 protein: CASSVSGSSYNEQFF
CDR3 DNA: TGCGCCAGCAGCGTTAGTGGGAGCTCCTACAATGAGCAGTTCTTC

clone size: .
D gene: .
J gene: TRBJ1-1
V gene: TRBV11-1
CDR3 protein: CASSLAYNVEANTEAFF
CDR3 DNA: TGTGCCAGCAGCTTAGCGTATAATGTTGAAGCTAACACTGAAGCTTTCTTT

clone size: .
D gene: .
J gene: TRBJ1-1
V gene: TRBV6-4
CDR3 protein: CAGDRNLRNTEAFF
CDR3 DNA: TGTGCCGGCGACAGGAATCTCAGGAACACTGAAGCTTTCTTT

clone size: once
D gene: .
J gene: TRBJ1-1
V gene: TRBV28
CDR3 protein: CASRSLTDTEAFF
CDR3 DNA: TGTGCCAGCAGATCCTTGACAGACACTGAAGCTTTCTTT

clone size: .
D gene: .
J gene: TRBJ2-5
V gene: TRBV11-2
CDR3 protein: CASSGLTSQETQYF
CDR3 DNA: TGTGCCAGCAGCGGATTGACTAGCCAAGAGACCCAGTACTTC

clone size: once
D gene: TRBD1
J gene: TRBJ1-2
V gene: TRBV18
CDR3 protein: CASSQGAGYGYTF
CDR3 DNA: TGTGCCAGCTCACAGGGGGCGGGCTATGGCTACACCTTC

clone size: .
D gene: .
J gene: TRBJ2-5
V gene: TRBV7-8
CDR3 protein: CASSLGEGTFSGTQYF
CDR3 DNA: TGTGCCAGCAGCTTAGGCGAGGGGACTTTTTCGGGGACCCAGTACTTC

clone size: .
D gene: .
J gene: TRBJ2-1
V gene: TRBV5-4
CDR3 protein: CASSQGQEQFF
CDR3 DNA: TGTGCCAGCAGCCAAGGACAGGAGCAGTTCTTC

clone size: once
D gene: .
J gene: TRBJ2-2
V gene: TRBV29-1
CDR3 protein: CSALGLRNTGELFF
CDR3 DNA: TGCAGCGCGCTGGGACTTCGGAACACCGGGGAGCTGTTTTTT

clone size: .
D gene: .
J gene: TRBJ1-2
V gene: TRBV6-5
CDR3 protein: CASSYLTGIDGYTF
CDR3 DNA: TGTGCCAGCAGTTACCTGACAGGAATCGATGGCTACACCTTC

clone size: .
D gene: TRBD2
J gene: TRBJ2-5
V gene: TRBV11-3
CDR3 protein: CASSFGLAGGPETQYF
CDR3 DNA: TGTGCCAGCAGCTTCGGCCTAGCGGGGGGGCCAGAGACCCAGTACTTC

clone size: once
D gene: TRBD1
J gene: TRBJ2-6
V gene: TRBV7-9
CDR3 protein: CASSPGTGVRFSGANGLTF
CDR3 DNA: TGTGCCAGCAGCCCGGGGACAGGGGTAAGGTTTTCTGGGGCCAACGGCCTGACTTTC

clone size: .
D gene: TRBD1
J gene: TRBJ1-1
V gene: TRBV5-8
CDR3 protein: CASSTLRQGNTEAFF
CDR3 DNA: TGTGCCAGCAGCACCCTAAGACAGGGGAACACTGAAGCTTTCTTT

clone size: .
D gene: TRBD1
J gene: TRBJ2-1
V gene: TRBV29-1
CDR3 protein: CSVTDRAYNEQFF
CDR3 DNA: TGCAGCGTAACCGACAGGGCCTACAATGAGCAGTTCTTC

clone size: .
D gene: TRBD2
J gene: TRBJ2-1
V gene: TRBV4-1
CDR3 protein: CASSLLYTSGYYNEQFF
CDR3 DNA: TGCGCCAGCAGCCTCCTCTACACTAGCGGGTATTACAATGAGCAGTTCTTC

clone size: .
D gene: TRBD1
J gene: TRBJ1-2
V gene: TRBV18
CDR3 protein: CASSPRGQGRGYGYTF
CDR3 DNA: TGTGCCAGCTCACCTAGGGGACAGGGTCGCGGCTATGGCTACACCTTC

clone size: .
D gene: TRBD2
J gene: TRBJ2-1
V gene: TRBV10-3
CDR3 protein: CAITGSGPYNEQFF
CDR3 DNA: TGTGCCATCACTGGTAGCGGGCCTTACAATGAGCAGTTCTTC

clone size: .
D gene: .
J gene: TRBJ1-1
V gene: TRBV11-2
CDR3 protein: CASSFDYTEAFF
CDR3 DNA: TGTGCCAGCAGCTTCGACTACACTGAAGCTTTCTTT

clone size: .
D gene: TRBD1
J gene: TRBJ2-7
V gene: TRBV7-6
CDR3 protein: CASSFRDRGDFDSYEQYF
CDR3 DNA: TGTGCCAGCAGCTTCCGGGACAGGGGGGACTTCGACTCCTACGAGCAGTACTTC

clone size: .
D gene: .
J gene: TRBJ2-3
V gene: TRBV2
CDR3 protein: CASSDQGTSTDTQYF
CDR3 DNA: TGTGCCAGCAGTGACCAGGGGACAAGCACAGATACGCAGTATTTT

clone size: .
D gene: .
J gene: TRBJ2-7
V gene: TRBV28
CDR3 protein: CASSPILWEQYF
CDR3 DNA: TGTGCCAGCAGTCCCATACTATGGGAGCAGTACTTC

clone size: .
D gene: TRBD2
J gene: TRBJ2-3
V gene: TRBV19
CDR3 protein: CAGGIAGGAQYF
CDR3 DNA: TGTGCCGGAGGAATAGCGGGAGGTGCGCAGTATTTT

clone size: .
D gene: .
J gene: TRBJ1-1
V gene: TRBV28
CDR3 protein: CASSPQPGKNTEAFF
CDR3 DNA: TGTGCCAGCAGTCCTCAACCGGGGAAGAACACTGAAGCTTTCTTT

clone size: .
D gene: TRBD2
J gene: TRBJ2-7
V gene: TRBV2
CDR3 protein: CASRVSTGGGSYEQYF
CDR3 DNA: TGTGCCAGCAGGGTTAGCACGGGAGGAGGTTCCTACGAGCAGTACTTC